This TCR beta chain was recorded in a study of technical replicates of blood from a handful of donors. Clones were sequenced by immunoSEQ multiplex PCR, and TCRdb holds only the in-frame ones, with some missing. This table holds more than 65,000 clones, roughly 94% found once. CDR1 is MNHEY and CDR2 is SVGAGI in the germline V gene. This CDR3 is built from 16 residues. The V and J ends lost 2 bases and 6 bases, in that order; junction bases with no gene match: 10. Sequencing was carried out using T cells isolated from PBMCs. This sequence was found in a human donor in good health. The rearrangement uses TRBV6-5 and TRBJ2-3, with 8 bases lining up with TRBD2. The CDR3 is CASSYEVAGGSDTQYF. The CDR3 region has the DNA TGTGCCAGCAGTTACGAGGTGGCGGGAGGTTCTGATACGCAGTATTTT.